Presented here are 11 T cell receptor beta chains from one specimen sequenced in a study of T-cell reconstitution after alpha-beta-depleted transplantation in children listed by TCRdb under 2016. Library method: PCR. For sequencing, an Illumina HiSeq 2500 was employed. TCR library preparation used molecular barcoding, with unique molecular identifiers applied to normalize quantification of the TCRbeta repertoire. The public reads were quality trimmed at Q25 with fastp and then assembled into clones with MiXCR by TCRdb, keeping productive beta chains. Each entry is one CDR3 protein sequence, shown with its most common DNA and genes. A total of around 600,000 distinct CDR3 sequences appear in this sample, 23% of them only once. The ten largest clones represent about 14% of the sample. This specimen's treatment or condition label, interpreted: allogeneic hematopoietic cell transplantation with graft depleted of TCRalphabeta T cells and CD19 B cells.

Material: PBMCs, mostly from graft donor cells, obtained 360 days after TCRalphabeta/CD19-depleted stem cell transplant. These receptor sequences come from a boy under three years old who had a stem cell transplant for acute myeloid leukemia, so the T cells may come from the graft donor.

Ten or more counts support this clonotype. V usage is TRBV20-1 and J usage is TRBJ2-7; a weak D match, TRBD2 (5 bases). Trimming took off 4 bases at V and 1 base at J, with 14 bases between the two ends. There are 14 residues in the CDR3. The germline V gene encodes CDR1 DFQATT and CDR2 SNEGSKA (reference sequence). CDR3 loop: CSATRGQGSYEQYV. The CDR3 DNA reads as TGCAGTGCTACCCGAGGGCAAGGGTCCTACGAGCAGTACGTC.

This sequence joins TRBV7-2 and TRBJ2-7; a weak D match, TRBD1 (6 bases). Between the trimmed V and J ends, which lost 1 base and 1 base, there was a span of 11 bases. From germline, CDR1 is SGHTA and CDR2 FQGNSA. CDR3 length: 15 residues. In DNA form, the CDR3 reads TGTGCCAGCAGCTTAGAGAGTGGACAGTCCTACGAGCAGTACTTC. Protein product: CASSLESGQSYEQYF.

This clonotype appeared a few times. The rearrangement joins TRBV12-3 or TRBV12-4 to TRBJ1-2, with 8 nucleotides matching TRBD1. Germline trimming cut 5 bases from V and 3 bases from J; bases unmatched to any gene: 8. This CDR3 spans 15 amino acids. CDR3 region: CASSISGGADYGYTF. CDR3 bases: TGTGCCAGCAGTATTTCAGGGGGCGCGGACTATGGCTACACCTTC.

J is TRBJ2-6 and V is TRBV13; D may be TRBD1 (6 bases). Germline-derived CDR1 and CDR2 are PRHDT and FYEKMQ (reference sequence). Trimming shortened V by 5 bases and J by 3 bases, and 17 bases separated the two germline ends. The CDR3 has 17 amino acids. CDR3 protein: CASSPEWGRSGANVLTF. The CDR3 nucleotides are TGTGCCAGCAGCCCAGAATGGGGGCGGAGTGGGGCCAACGTCCTGACTTTC.

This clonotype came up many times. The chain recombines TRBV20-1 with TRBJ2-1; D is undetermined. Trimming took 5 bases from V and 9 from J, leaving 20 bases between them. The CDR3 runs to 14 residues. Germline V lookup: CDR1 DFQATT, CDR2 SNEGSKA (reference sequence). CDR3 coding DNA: TGCAGTGCTTGTACCGTGCGGCCTGAATGTGAGCAGTTCTTC. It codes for CSACTVRPECEQFF.

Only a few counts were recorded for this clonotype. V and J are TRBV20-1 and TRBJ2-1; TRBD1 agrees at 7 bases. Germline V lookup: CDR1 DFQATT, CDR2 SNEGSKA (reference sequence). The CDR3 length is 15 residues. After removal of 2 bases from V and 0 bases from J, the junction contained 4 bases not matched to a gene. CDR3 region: CSARRDRSSYNEQFF. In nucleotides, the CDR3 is TGCAGTGCTAGACGGGACAGAAGCTCCTACAATGAGCAGTTCTTC.

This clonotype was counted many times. Here the CDR3 DNA reads TGCAGTGCTAGGTCTCTGCGGCCGCGGGATTCCATGGACACTGAAGCTTTCTTT. Protein sequence: CSARSLRPRDSMDTEAFF. V is TRBV20-1 and J is TRBJ1-1; no firm D call. Germline V lookup: CDR1 DFQATT, CDR2 SNEGSKA (reference sequence). The CDR3 loop spans 18 amino acids. The V gene lost 3 bases and the J gene lost 3 bases, with 26 bases spanning the gap.

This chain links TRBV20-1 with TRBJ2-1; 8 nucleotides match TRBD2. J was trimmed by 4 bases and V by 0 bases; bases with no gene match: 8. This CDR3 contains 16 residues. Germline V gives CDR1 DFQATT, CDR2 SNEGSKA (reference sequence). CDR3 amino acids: CSARDKGSGAYNEQFF. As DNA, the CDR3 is TGCAGTGCTAGAGATAAGGGTAGCGGGGCTTACAATGAGCAGTTCTTC.

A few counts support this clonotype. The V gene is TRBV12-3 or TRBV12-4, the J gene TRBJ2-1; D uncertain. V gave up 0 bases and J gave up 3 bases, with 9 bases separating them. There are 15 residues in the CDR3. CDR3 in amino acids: CASSLARYRYNEQFF. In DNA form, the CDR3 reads TGTGCCAGCAGTTTAGCGCGGTACCGCTACAATGAGCAGTTCTTC.

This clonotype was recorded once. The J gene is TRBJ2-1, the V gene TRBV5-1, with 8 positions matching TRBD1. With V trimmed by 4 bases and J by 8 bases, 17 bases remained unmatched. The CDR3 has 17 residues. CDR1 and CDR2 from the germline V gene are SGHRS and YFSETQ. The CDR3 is CASSPTLGLYRGDEQFF. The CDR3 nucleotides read TGCGCCAGCAGCCCTACATTGGGGCTCTACAGGGGGGATGAGCAGTTCTTC.

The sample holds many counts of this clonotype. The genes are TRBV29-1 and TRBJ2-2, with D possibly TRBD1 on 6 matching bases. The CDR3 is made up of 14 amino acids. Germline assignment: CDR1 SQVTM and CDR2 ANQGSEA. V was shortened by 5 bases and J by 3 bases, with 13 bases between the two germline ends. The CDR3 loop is CSVRGGRDTGELFF. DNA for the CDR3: TGCAGCGTTAGAGGGGGACGGGACACCGGGGAGCTGTTTTTT.